Each of the 14 T cell receptor beta chains below was sequenced from the same sample in a study of Graves' ophthalmopathy and Graves' hyperthyroidism. CDR3 regions of TCR beta were amplified from RNA transcripts. The first round was an RT-PCR with HTBI primers, and the second round was a multiplex PCR. One entry per CDR3 protein results from TCRdb running MiXCR on the multiplex PCR reads. The sample shows 600,000 to 700,000 distinct CDR3 sequences, about two fifths of them seen only once. The sequenced material came from peripheral blood. These receptors were taken from an adult man with Graves' ophthalmopathy.

The table lists this clonotype with many counts. The rearrangement uses TRBV24-1 and TRBJ2-5; no definite D call. The CDR3 spans 15 residues. V lost 2 bases to trimming and J lost 5 bases, with 14 bases between them. CDR1 and CDR2 from the germline V gene are KGHDR and SFDVKD. CDR3 region: CATSDWTQLEETQYF. The CDR3 bases are TGTGCCACCAGTGATTGGACCCAGTTGGAGGAGACCCAGTACTTC.

This clonotype came up many times. As DNA, the CDR3 is TGTGCCAGCAGTGCCGAGTTTGGCAGGGGGAACACTGAAGCTTTCTTT. Its translation: CASSAEFGRGNTEAFF. This chain links TRBV12-3 or TRBV12-4 with TRBJ1-1, with D maybe TRBD1 (6 bases). V shed 5 bases and J shed 1 base, with 17 bases lying between them. CDR3 length: 16 residues.

This clonotype came up a few times. The chain links TRBV7-9 to TRBJ2-7; 10 bases are a match to TRBD2. The CDR3 is made up of 15 amino acids. The J segment lost 1 base and the V segment lost 6 bases, leaving 6 bases of the junction unmatched. The V gene's germline CDR1 is SEHNR and CDR2 FQNEAQ (reference sequence). The CDR3 loop is CASRGASGSSYEQYF. The CDR3 DNA reads as TGTGCCAGCAGGGGGGCTAGCGGGAGTTCCTACGAGCAGTACTTC.

The chain joins TRBV7-2 to TRBJ2-5; 9 bases are shared with TRBD2. The ends lost 1 base at V and 10 bases at J; junction bases unmatched: 4. In germline, CDR1 is SGHTA, CDR2 FQGNSA. The CDR3 has 13 residues. The CDR3: CASSLGGREGQYF. DNA of the CDR3: TGTGCCAGCAGCTTAGGAGGGCGGGAGGGCCAGTACTTC.

Remarks on this clonotype: Germline is not matched at one junction end, which may reflect a read error. This chain connects TRBV5-1 to TRBJ2-7, with 7 positions matching TRBD1. The CDR3 is made up of 14 amino acids. Germline CDR1 reads SGHRS; CDR2 reads YFSETQ. CDR3 protein: CANSLVQGSYEQYF. In nucleotides, the CDR3 is TGCGCCAACAGCTTGGTACAGGGGTCCTACGAGCAGTACTTC.

This clonotype was counted only a few times. The chain has TRBV7-6 and TRBJ1-5; D unresolved. This CDR3 has 14 residues. V dropped 5 bases and J dropped 3 bases, with 11 bases sitting between them. Germline CDR1 SGHVS, CDR2 FNYEAQ. CDR3 sequence: CASSVEGFNQPQHF. The CDR3 coding sequence is TGTGCCAGCAGCGTCGAAGGATTCAATCAGCCCCAGCATTTT.

Remarks on this clonotype: The junction departs from the called germline gene at one end, perhaps through a read error. V gene TRBV19 combines with J gene TRBJ2-6; D may be TRBD1 or TRBD2 (5 bases each). CDR3 size: 13 residues. The germline CDR1 and CDR2 sequences are LNHDA and SQIVND (reference sequence). The CDR3 sequence is CASSSGRGFTEAF. CDR3 DNA sequence: TGTGCCAGTAGTTCGGGTCGGGGCTTCACTGAAGCTTTC. Looking up the rest from reference TRBV19 and TRBJ2-6 gives the full variable domain: DGGITQSPKYLFRKEGQNVTLSCEQNLNHDAMYWYRQDPGQGLRLIYYSQIVNDFQKGDIAEGYSVSREKKESFPLTVTSAQKNPTAFYLCASSSGRGFTEAFGAGSRLTVL.

Ten or more counts support this clonotype. This chain uses TRBV7-9 with TRBJ2-5, with D possibly TRBD2 on 5 matching bases. Trimming cost V 3 bases and J 5 bases, with 10 bases left between them. The CDR3 has 13 amino acids. Germline loops: CDR1 SEHNR, CDR2 FQNEAQ (reference sequence). This CDR3 reads CASSFGDRETQYF. The CDR3 coding sequence is TGTGCCAGCAGCTTCGGGGATCGGGAGACCCAGTACTTC.

This clonotype was seen at least ten times. This chain connects TRBV5-1 to TRBJ2-7; no definite D call. Germline-derived CDR1 and CDR2 are SGHRS and YFSETQ. The CDR3 is 13 amino acids. The V end lost 4 bases, the J end lost 0 bases, and 8 bases lay between the germline ends. The CDR3 DNA reads TGCGCCAGCAGCGCCGTTGGCTCCTACGAGCAGTACTTC. Its translation: CASSAVGSYEQYF.

The J gene is TRBJ2-7, the V gene TRBV6-6, with TRBD2 identical over 13 bases. Germline V gene lookup returns CDR1 MNHNY and CDR2 SVGAGI (reference sequence). V shed 2 bases, J shed 6 bases, and the junction held 7 bases outside the gene matches. The CDR3 runs to 16 residues. The CDR3 reads CASSYNPGLAGFEQYF. In DNA form, the CDR3 reads TGTGCCAGCAGTTACAACCCGGGACTAGCGGGGTTCGAGCAGTACTTC.

The chain carries TRBV5-1 and TRBJ2-3; D call uncertain. Germline V CDR1 and CDR2: SGHRS, YFSETQ. V lost 2 bases, J lost 6 bases, and 7 bases lay in between. The CDR3 is 12 residues long. The CDR3 protein is CASSFERDTQYF. CDR3 bases: TGCGCCAGCAGCTTCGAAAGGGATACGCAGTATTTT.

This clonotype was recorded many times. The V gene is TRBV7-2, the J gene TRBJ1-4; possibly TRBD1 for D (5 bases). V lost 1 base and J 7 bases, leaving 13 bases between the germline ends. CDR1 and CDR2 from the germline V gene are SGHTA and FQGNSA. CDR3 length: 15 amino acids. The CDR3 here is CASSLGGEGGEKLFF. The CDR3 DNA follows: TGTGCCAGCAGCTTAGGGGGGGAAGGCGGTGAAAAACTGTTTTTT.

The rearrangement joins TRBV20-1 to TRBJ2-3; D ambiguous. The CDR3 contains 10 residues. Germline values: CDR1 DFQATT, CDR2 SNEGSKA (reference sequence). The V end was cut by 3 bases, the J end by 9 bases, with 7 bases between. The CDR3 coding sequence is TGCAGTGCTAGGGGTTGGACGCAGTATTTT. Its protein is CSARGWTQYF.

About this clonotype itself: A much larger clone is a single base away; this may be a read error. The rearrangement uses TRBV7-2 and TRBJ1-6; D gene ambiguous. CDR1 and CDR2 from the germline V gene are SGHTA and FQGNSA. The CDR3 extends over 15 amino acids. V shed 6 bases and J shed 4 bases, with 13 bases lying between them. The CDR3 coding sequence is TGTGCCAGCAGTTCATACTCATCTTATAATTCACCCCTCCACTTT. Residues: CASSSYSSYNSPLHF.